Listed here are 17 T cell receptor beta chains from one sample, sequenced in a study of control samples from healthy donors and cancer patients. The method was immunoSEQ multiplex PCR; TCRdb's version includes in-frame clones alone and lacks a portion of them. The repertoire consists of some 120,000 clones, with 87% occurring once and the leading ten covering 9% to 13%. Sequencing was done on a sample of blood. The origin of the receptors is a man aged 25 to 45 in good health.

The V and J genes are TRBV2 and TRBJ2-1; 14 bases fit TRBD2. Per the germline V gene, CDR1 is SNHLY and CDR2 is FYNNEI. V lost 7 bases and J lost 5; bases outside the gene matches: 4. This CDR3 spans 15 amino acids. The CDR3 DNA reads as TGTGCCAGCAACAGACTAGCGGGGGGGAACAATGAGCAGTTCTTC. It is translated as CASNRLAGGNNEQFF.

The V gene is TRBV19, the J gene TRBJ2-3; no clear D. Germline-derived CDR1 and CDR2 are LNHDA and SQIVND (reference sequence). This CDR3 is built from 13 residues. Trimming took off 2 bases at V and 5 bases at J, with 8 bases between the two ends. The CDR3 region has the DNA TGTGCCAGTAGTATATCTGAAGTAGATACGCAGTATTTT. Translation gives CASSISEVDTQYF.

CDR3 nucleotide sequence: TGCGCCAGCAGTGAGTCGGGGGGGGTTTCACCCCTCCACTTT. Protein: CASSESGGVSPLHF. The V call is TRBV10-2, the J call TRBJ1-6; a weak D match, TRBD1 (5 bases). The V gene's germline CDR1 is WSHSY and CDR2 SAAADI. The CDR3 is 14 residues long. The V end lost 0 bases, the J end lost 9 bases, and 9 bases lay between the germline ends.

The V gene is TRBV29-1, the J gene TRBJ1-1; D remains ambiguous. CDR3 length equals 11 residues. CDR1 is SQVTM and CDR2 is ANQGSEA in the germline V gene. The CDR3 sequence is CRGGDRGEAFF. CDR3 bases: TGCCGGGGAGGCGACCGGGGTGAAGCTTTCTTT.

The rearrangement uses TRBV5-1 and TRBJ2-3; 10 bases line up with TRBD2. After removal of 3 bases from V and 1 base from J, the junction contained 5 bases not matched to a gene. CDR3 size: 16 residues. Germline CDR1 reads SGHRS; CDR2 reads YFSETQ. The CDR3 sequence: CASSYSGTSGTDTQYF. CDR3 DNA: TGCGCCAGCAGCTACTCCGGGACTAGCGGCACAGATACGCAGTATTTT.

V usage is TRBV7-2 and J usage is TRBJ1-1, with TRBD1 as a possible D gene (5 bases). Germline V gene lookup returns CDR1 SGHTA and CDR2 FQGNSA. The CDR3 consists of 13 residues. Trimming cost V 3 bases and J 3 bases, with 8 bases left between them. The CDR3 DNA sequence: TGTGCCAGCAGCTTTAAAGGGGACACTGAAGCTTTCTTT. This sequence encodes CASSFKGDTEAFF.

This rearrangement joins TRBV7-8 to TRBJ2-5, with D perhaps assigned TRBD1 or TRBD2 (6 bases each). Germline V lookup: CDR1 SGHVS, CDR2 FQNEAQ. V lost 5 bases and J lost 9, with 13 bases in between. This CDR3 contains 12 residues. CDR3 protein: CASSPGAQAQYF. CDR3 DNA sequence: TGTGCCAGCAGCCCGGGGGCCCAGGCCCAGTACTTC.

V usage is TRBV3-1 (or the pseudogene TRBV3-2) and J usage is TRBJ1-1; TRBD1 might be the D (5 bases). The germline gives CDR1 LGHDT, CDR2 YNNKEL (reference sequence). V was clipped by 2 bases and J by 1 base, with 11 bases between them. The CDR3 covers 15 residues. The CDR3 coding sequence is TGTGCCAGCAGCCAACCCGGCGGGGGGAACACTGAAGCTTTCTTT. Translated, it gives CASSQPGGGNTEAFF.

This CDR3 reads CASSAGPYNSPLHF. CDR3 DNA: TGTGCCAGCAGCGCGGGACCGTATAATTCACCCCTCCACTTT. The chain uses TRBV6-5 and TRBJ1-6; weak D call: TRBD1 (5 bases). Between the trimmed V and J ends, which lost 6 bases and 4 bases, there was a span of 10 bases. Germline CDR1 is MNHEY and CDR2 is SVGAGI. The CDR3 runs to 14 residues.

The J gene is TRBJ2-2, the V gene TRBV28; 7 bases agree with TRBD1. Germline V gene data show CDR1 as MDHEN and CDR2 as SYDVKM. The CDR3 has 14 amino acids. After removal of 10 bases from V and 2 bases from J, the junction contained 7 bases not matched to a gene. The CDR3 DNA reads TGTGCCATCTTTGACAGGGCCAACACCGGGGAGCTGTTTTTT. This translates into CAIFDRANTGELFF.

CDR3 residues: CASSSWDRAYGYTF. The CDR3 coding sequence is TGTGCCAGCAGCTCCTGGGACAGGGCGTATGGCTACACCTTC. V is TRBV5-4 and J is TRBJ1-2, with 9 bases matching TRBD1. The CDR3 is 14 amino acids. V lost 3 bases and J lost 5; bases outside the gene matches: 5. Germline CDR1 reads SGHNT; CDR2 reads YYREEE (reference sequence).

The CDR3 reads CASTSTGDTQYF. The CDR3 bases are TGTGCCAGCACCTCGACAGGAGATACGCAGTATTTT. The chain joins TRBV3-1 (or the pseudogene TRBV3-2) to TRBJ2-3; D is possibly TRBD1 (6 bases). V was clipped by 7 bases and J by 5 bases, with 10 bases between them. Germline loops: CDR1 LGHDT, CDR2 YNNKEL (reference sequence). This CDR3 region has 12 residues.

This clone has a single count. The rearrangement uses TRBV11-1 and TRBJ2-1; weak D call: TRBD2 (5 bases). The germline V and J ends were trimmed by 2 bases and 7 bases, with 15 bases remaining between them. Germline lookup yields CDR1 SGHAT and CDR2 FQDESV (reference sequence). The CDR3 spans 15 residues. The CDR3 sequence: CASSLTGSTGNEQFF. The DNA for the CDR3 is TGTGCCAGCAGCTTAACGGGGAGCACGGGGAATGAGCAGTTCTTC.

V is TRBV7-9 and J is TRBJ1-2; 8 bases map to TRBD1. V trimming: 2 bases; J trimming: 7 bases; junction bases outside the gene matches: 6. Per the germline V gene, CDR1 is SEHNR and CDR2 is FQNEAQ (reference sequence). This CDR3 contains 14 residues. The CDR3, as DNA: TGTGCCAGCAGCTTAACGACAGGGGATCGTGGCTACACCTTC. It specifies CASSLTTGDRGYTF.

This clone was detected once. The rearrangement joins TRBV19 to TRBJ1-5, with D possibly TRBD1 on 5 matching bases. The CDR3 totals 17 residues. The V gene's germline CDR1 is LNHDA and CDR2 SQIVND (reference sequence). Trimming took off 4 bases at V and 4 bases at J, with 20 bases between the two ends. Written as DNA, the CDR3 is TGTGCCAGTAGTAGATTCGGGACCGACGGAACTAATCAGCCCCAGCATTTT. Its protein is CASSRFGTDGTNQPQHF.

The chain carries TRBV5-5 and TRBJ1-1; D remains unclear. V dropped 0 bases and J dropped 0 bases, with 15 bases sitting between them. The germline V gene encodes CDR1 SGHKS and CDR2 YYEKEE (reference sequence). The CDR3 is made up of 17 amino acids. CDR3 sequence (DNA): TGTGCCAGCAGCTTGGGTATTGTAGGTGTCTTGAACACTGAAGCTTTCTTT. Amino acids: CASSLGIVGVLNTEAFF.

V gene TRBV5-1 combines with J gene TRBJ1-6; perhaps TRBD1 as D (6 bases). Germline CDR1 reads SGHRS; CDR2 reads YFSETQ. The CDR3 runs 17 residues. Between the trimmed V and J ends, which lost 1 base and 0 bases, there was a span of 11 bases. The CDR3 reads CASSLWGASSYNSPLHF. For the CDR3, the DNA is TGCGCCAGCAGCTTGTGGGGGGCTAGCTCCTATAATTCACCCCTCCACTTT.